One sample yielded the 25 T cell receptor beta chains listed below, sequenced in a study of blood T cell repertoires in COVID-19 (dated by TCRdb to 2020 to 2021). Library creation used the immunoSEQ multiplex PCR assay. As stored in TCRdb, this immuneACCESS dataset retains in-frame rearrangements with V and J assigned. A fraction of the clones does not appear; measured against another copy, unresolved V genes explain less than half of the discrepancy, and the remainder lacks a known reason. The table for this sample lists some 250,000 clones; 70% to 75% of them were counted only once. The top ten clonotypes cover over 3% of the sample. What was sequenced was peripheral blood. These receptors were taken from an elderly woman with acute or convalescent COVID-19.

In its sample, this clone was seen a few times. The CDR3 sequence: CASSQATGTPEVNEQFF. The CDR3 nucleotides read TGCGCCAGCAGCCAAGCCACGGGGACACCAGAGGTCAATGAGCAGTTCTTC. The gene calls are TRBV4-1 and TRBJ2-1, with D perhaps TRBD1 (6 bases). Trimming took 1 base from V and 6 from J, leaving 19 bases between them. The CDR3 is made up of 17 amino acids. CDR1 and CDR2 from the germline V gene are MGHRA and YSYEKL.

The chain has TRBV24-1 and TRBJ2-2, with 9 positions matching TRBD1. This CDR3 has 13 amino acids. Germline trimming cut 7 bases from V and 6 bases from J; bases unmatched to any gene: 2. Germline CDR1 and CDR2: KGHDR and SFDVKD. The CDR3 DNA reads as TGTGCCACCAGCCGACAGGGGGCCGGGGAGCTGTTTTTT. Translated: CATSRQGAGELFF.

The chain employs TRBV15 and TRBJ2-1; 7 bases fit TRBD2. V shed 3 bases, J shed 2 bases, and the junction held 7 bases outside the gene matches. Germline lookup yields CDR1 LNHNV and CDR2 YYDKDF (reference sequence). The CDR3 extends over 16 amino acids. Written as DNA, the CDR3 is TGTGCCACCAGCAGGGGAGGGCTTAATGCCTACAATGAGCAGTTCTTC. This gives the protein CATSRGGLNAYNEQFF.

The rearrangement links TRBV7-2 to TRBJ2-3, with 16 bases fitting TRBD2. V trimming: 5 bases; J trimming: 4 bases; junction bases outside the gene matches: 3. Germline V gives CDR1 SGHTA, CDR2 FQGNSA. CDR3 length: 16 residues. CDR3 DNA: TGTGCCAGCAGCACGGGACTAGCGGGAGGGTCAGATACGCAGTATTTT. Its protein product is CASSTGLAGGSDTQYF.

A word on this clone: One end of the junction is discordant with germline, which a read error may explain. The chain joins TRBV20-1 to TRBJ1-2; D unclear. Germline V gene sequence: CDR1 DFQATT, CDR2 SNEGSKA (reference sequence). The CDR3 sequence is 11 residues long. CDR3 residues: CSARGVQRKFF. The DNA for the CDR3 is TGCAGTGCTAGAGGTGTCCAGAGGAAATTCTTC.

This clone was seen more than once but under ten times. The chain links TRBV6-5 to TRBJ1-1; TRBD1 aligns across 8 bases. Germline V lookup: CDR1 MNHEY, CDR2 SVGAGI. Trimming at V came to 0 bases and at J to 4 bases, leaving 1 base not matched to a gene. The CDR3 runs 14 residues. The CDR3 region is CASSYSTGVTEAFF. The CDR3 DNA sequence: TGTGCCAGCAGTTACTCGACAGGGGTCACTGAAGCTTTCTTT.

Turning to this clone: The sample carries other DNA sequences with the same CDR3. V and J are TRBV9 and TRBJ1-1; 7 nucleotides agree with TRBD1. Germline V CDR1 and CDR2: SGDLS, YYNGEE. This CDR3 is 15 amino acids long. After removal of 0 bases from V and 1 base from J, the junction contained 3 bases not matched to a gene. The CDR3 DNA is TGTGCCAGCAGCGTAGGGGGACAGACGAACACTGAAGCTTTCTTT. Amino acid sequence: CASSVGGQTNTEAFF.

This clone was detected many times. DNA for the CDR3: TGTGCCAGCAGCCAAACATTTTATGGCTACACCTTC. Translated, it gives CASSQTFYGYTF. This chain uses TRBV3-1 (or the pseudogene TRBV3-2) with TRBJ1-2, with no clear D. The CDR3 is made up of 12 amino acids. Germline V CDR1 and CDR2: LGHDT, YNNKEL (reference sequence). V was clipped by 2 bases and J by 5 bases, with 6 bases between them.

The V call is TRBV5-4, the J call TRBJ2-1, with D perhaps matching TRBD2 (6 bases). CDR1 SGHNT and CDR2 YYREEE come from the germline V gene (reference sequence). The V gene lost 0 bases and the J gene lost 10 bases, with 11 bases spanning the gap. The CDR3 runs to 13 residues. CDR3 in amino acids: CASSLDSGGEQFF. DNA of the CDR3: TGTGCCAGCAGCTTGGACAGCGGAGGGGAGCAGTTCTTC.

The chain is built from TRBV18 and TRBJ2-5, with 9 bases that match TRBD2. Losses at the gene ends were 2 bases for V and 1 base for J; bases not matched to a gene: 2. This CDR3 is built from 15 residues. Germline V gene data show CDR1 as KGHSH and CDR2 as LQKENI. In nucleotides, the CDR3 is TGTGCCAGCTCACCAGTAGCGGGGGTCCAAGAGACCCAGTACTTC. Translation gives CASSPVAGVQETQYF.

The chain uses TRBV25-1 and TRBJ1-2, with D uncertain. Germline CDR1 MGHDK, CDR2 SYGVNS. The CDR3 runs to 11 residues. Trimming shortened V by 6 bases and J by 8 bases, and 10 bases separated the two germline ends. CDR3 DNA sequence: TGTGCCAGCAGCAGAGGTTGGGGCTACACCTTC. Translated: CASSRGWGYTF.

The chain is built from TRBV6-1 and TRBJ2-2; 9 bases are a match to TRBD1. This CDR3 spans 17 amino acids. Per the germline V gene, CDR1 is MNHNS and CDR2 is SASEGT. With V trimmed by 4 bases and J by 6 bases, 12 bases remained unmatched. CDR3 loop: CASSAGTGYGGAGELFF. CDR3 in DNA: TGTGCCAGCAGTGCAGGGACAGGGTACGGTGGTGCCGGGGAGCTGTTTTTT.

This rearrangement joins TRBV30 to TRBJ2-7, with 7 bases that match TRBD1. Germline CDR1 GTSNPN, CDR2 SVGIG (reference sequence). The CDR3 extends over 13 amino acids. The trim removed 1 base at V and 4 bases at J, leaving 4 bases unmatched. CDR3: CAWSGNRGYEQYF. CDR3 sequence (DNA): TGTGCCTGGAGTGGGAACAGGGGTTACGAGCAGTACTTC.

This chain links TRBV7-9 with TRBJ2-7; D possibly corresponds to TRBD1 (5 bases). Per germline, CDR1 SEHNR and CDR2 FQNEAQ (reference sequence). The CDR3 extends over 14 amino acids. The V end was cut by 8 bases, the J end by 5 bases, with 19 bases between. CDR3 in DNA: TGTGCCAGCTCCCTAGGGGTGGCCGGCGACGAGCAGTACTTC. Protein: CASSLGVAGDEQYF.

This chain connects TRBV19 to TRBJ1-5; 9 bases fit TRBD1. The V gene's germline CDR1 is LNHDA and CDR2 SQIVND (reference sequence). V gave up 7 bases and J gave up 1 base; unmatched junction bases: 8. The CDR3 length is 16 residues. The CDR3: CASMRRTGDSNQPQHF. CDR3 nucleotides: TGTGCCAGTATGCGACGGACAGGGGACAGCAATCAGCCCCAGCATTTT. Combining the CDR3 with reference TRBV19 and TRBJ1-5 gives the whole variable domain DGGITQSPKYLFRKEGQNVTLSCEQNLNHDAMYWYRQDPGQGLRLIYYSQIVNDFQKGDIAEGYSVSREKKESFPLTVTSAQKNPTAFYLCASMRRTGDSNQPQHFGDGTRLSIL.

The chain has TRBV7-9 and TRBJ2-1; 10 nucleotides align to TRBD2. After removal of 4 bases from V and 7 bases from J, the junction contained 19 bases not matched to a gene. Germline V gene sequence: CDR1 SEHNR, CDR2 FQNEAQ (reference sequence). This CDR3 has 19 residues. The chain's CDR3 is CASSYFTETYSGRLNEQFF. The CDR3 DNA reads TGTGCCAGCAGCTACTTCACAGAAACATATAGCGGGAGGTTGAATGAGCAGTTCTTC.

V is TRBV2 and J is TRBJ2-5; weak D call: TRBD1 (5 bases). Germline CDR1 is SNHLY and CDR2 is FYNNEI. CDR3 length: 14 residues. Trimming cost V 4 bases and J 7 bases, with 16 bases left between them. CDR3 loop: CASSGDSRRVTQYF. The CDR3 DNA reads TGTGCCAGCAGTGGCGACAGTCGTCGGGTGACCCAGTACTTC.

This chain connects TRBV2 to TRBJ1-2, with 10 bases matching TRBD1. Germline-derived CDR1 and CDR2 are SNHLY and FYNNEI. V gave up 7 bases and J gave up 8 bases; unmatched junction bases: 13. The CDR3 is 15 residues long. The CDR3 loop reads CASKGDRGFLGGYTF. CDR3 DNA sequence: TGTGCCAGCAAAGGGGACAGGGGCTTCTTGGGGGGCTACACCTTC.

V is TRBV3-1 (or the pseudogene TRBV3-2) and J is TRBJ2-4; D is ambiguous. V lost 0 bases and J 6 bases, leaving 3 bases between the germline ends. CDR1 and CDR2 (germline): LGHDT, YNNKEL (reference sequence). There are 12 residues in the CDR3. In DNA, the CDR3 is TGTGCCAGCAGCCAAGACAGAAACATTCAGTACTTC. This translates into CASSQDRNIQYF.

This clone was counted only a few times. This chain's CDR3 is CATSPRRTGSNEQFF. The DNA of the CDR3 is TGTGCCACCAGCCCCCGAAGGACAGGGAGCAATGAGCAGTTCTTC. The chain couples TRBV15 to TRBJ2-1; TRBD1 agrees at 8 bases. The germline V gene has CDR1 LNHNV and CDR2 YYDKDF (reference sequence). J lost 6 bases, V lost 5 bases, and 9 bases had no gene match. This CDR3 is 15 amino acids long.

As DNA, the CDR3 is TGTGCCAGCAGCGTTCAATGGAGGAGCGGCTATGAGCAGTTCTTC. Translation: CASSVQWRSGYEQFF. The chain uses TRBV9 and TRBJ2-1, with D tentatively TRBD2 (5 bases). Germline CDR1 SGDLS, CDR2 YYNGEE. Trimming left V 2 bases short and J 8 bases short, with 17 bases between. CDR3 length: 15 residues.

The CDR3 nucleotides are TGTGCCAGCAGCAGACTATTCAATGAGCAGTTCTTC. Its translation is CASSRLFNEQFF. The rearrangement uses TRBV3-1 (or the pseudogene TRBV3-2) and TRBJ2-1; D is possibly TRBD2 (5 bases). The germline V gene has CDR1 LGHDT and CDR2 YNNKEL (reference sequence). CDR3 size: 12 residues. The germline V and J ends were trimmed by 5 bases and 6 bases, with 8 bases remaining between them.

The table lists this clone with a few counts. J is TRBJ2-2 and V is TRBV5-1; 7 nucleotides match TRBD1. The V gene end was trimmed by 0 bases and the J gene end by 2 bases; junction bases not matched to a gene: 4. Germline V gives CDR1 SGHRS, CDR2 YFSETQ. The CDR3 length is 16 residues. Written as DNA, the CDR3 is TGCGCCAGCAGCTTGGAGGGACAGAAAAACACCGGGGAGCTGTTTTTT. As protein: CASSLEGQKNTGELFF.

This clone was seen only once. The CDR3 coding sequence is TGTGCCAGCAGCTTTCGTCTAGCGGGAGGCTTCGGGGAGCTGTTTTTT. Its translation: CASSFRLAGGFGELFF. V gene TRBV5-6 combines with J gene TRBJ2-2; TRBD2 aligns across 11 bases. Trimming removed 2 bases from V and 7 bases from J; junction bases left unmatched: 7. Germline V lookup: CDR1 SGHDT, CDR2 YYEEEE. The CDR3 totals 16 residues.

CDR3 coding DNA: TGCAGCGTCGGGACAGGTGGGCGGTTGAACACTGAAGCTTTCTTT. Its translation: CSVGTGGRLNTEAFF. The chain employs TRBV29-1 and TRBJ1-1; TRBD1 aligns across 8 bases. V lost 6 bases, J lost 0 bases, and 9 bases stayed unmatched. The CDR3 loop spans 15 amino acids. Germline V lookup: CDR1 SQVTM, CDR2 ANQGSEA.